The rows below give T cell receptor beta chains drawn from one sample of a study of early T cells in non-severe SARS-CoV-2 infection. TCRdb independently ran MiXCR on the 5' RACE reads; one entry per CDR3 protein. Of approximately 70,000 distinct CDR3 sequences in the sample, roughly 10% were seen once. Sequencing input: whole blood. The receptors here all came from an adult who was a healthcare worker with PCR-confirmed SARS-CoV-2 infection or an uninfected control (not recorded which). The CDR3 runs from the conserved cysteine through the conserved F or W. The D gene is left open where the match is weak. Clone size is not always given. Where it is, it says once, few, many or a class for expanded clones.

d_gene	v_gene	abundance	j_gene	CDR3nt	CDR3aa
-	TRBV11-2	few	TRBJ1-1	TGTGCCAGCAGCTCCCCTACAGGGAAGCACACTGAAGCTTTCTTT	CASSSPTGKHTEAFF
-	TRBV3-1	few	TRBJ2-3	TGTGCCAGCAGCCTACAGGGTTACACAGATACGCAGTATTTT	CASSLQGYTDTQYF
-	TRBV2	-	TRBJ2-7	TGTGCCAGCAGTGAAACAGGGTTAAGCTCCTACGAGCAGTACTTC	CASSETGLSSYEQYF
-	TRBV6-5	few	TRBJ2-7	TGTGCCAGCAGTCCCCACGGAGGCTCTACCCGAAATGTCGAGCAGTACTTC	CASSPHGGSTRNVEQYF
-	TRBV20-1	many	TRBJ1-2	TGCAGTGCCCTTGCGGAAGTTAGCTACACCTTC	CSALAEVSYTF
-	TRBV19	few	TRBJ1-1	TGTGCCAGTAGTACTAGGGGTAGGACTGAAGCTTTCTTT	CASSTRGRTEAFF
TRBD2	TRBV29-1	many	TRBJ2-1	TGCAGCCTAGGACTAGCGCGTAATGAGCAGTTCTTC	CSLGLARNEQFF
-	TRBV7-9	-	TRBJ2-3	TGTGCCAGCAGCACCAGACAGAGCACAGATACGCAGTATTTT	CASSTRQSTDTQYF
-	TRBV2	few	TRBJ2-4	TGTGCCAGCCGGGGGCCCAAAAACATTCAGTACTTC	CASRGPKNIQYF
-	TRBV2	-	TRBJ2-1	TGTGCCAGCAGTGGCCCTGGGGTCTACAATGAGCAGTTCTTC	CASSGPGVYNEQFF
-	TRBV7-3	many	TRBJ1-1	TGTGCCAGCAGCTTAACTGTTGCGGTGGACGCTGAAGCTTTCTTT	CASSLTVAVDAEAFF
-	TRBV29-1	few	TRBJ2-1	TGCAGCGTTGGAAAGGGACAACGTGTTGAGCAGTTCTTC	CSVGKGQRVEQFF
-	TRBV7-9	-	TRBJ1-3	TGTGCCACCCAGTTTCCCGGGGAGAGCTCTGGAAACACCATATATTTT	CATQFPGESSGNTIYF
-	TRBV9	few	TRBJ1-2	TGTGCCAGCAACCGGGCTGGGGACTATGGCTACACCTTC	CASNRAGDYGYTF
-	TRBV19	many	TRBJ2-3	TGTGCCAGTAGTATAGGACAGTACAGCACAGATACGCAGTATTTT	CASSIGQYSTDTQYF
TRBD1	TRBV20-1	few	TRBJ1-5	TGCAGTGCCTCACAGGGGATTACTCAGCCCCAGCATTTT	CSASQGITQPQHF
-	TRBV6-1	-	TRBJ2-1	TGTGCCAGCAGTCCGGACATATACAATGAGCAGTTCTTC	CASSPDIYNEQFF
-	TRBV25-1	-	TRBJ1-5	TGTGCCAGCAGTGACAGGGCCAATCAGCCCCAGCATTTT	CASSDRANQPQHF
-	TRBV24-1	many	TRBJ2-3	TGTGCCACCAAGGGGCCCAGCCCAGATACGCAGTATTTT	CATKGPSPDTQYF
-	TRBV29-1	-	TRBJ1-5	TGCAGCGTTAGGCAGGGGAATCAGCCCCAGCATTTT	CSVRQGNQPQHF
-	TRBV20-1	-	TRBJ2-5	TGCAGTGCTAACCAGTGGGAGACCCAGTACTTC	CSANQWETQYF
-	TRBV20-1	few	TRBJ1-1	TGCAGTGCCCACAGGGCTCTGGGCACTGAAGCTTTCTTT	CSAHRALGTEAFF
-	TRBV10-2	many	TRBJ2-3	TGCGCCAGCAGTGATAGGGTCGGCACAGATACGCAGTATTTT	CASSDRVGTDTQYF
TRBD2	TRBV7-9	many	TRBJ2-1	TGTGCCAGCAGCCGAACTAGCGCCAATGAGCAGTTCTTC	CASSRTSANEQFF
TRBD2	TRBV6-6	-	TRBJ2-1	TGTGCCAGCAGTTACGAACTAGCGGGGGCCGCCTACAATGAGCAGTTCTTC	CASSYELAGAAYNEQFF
-	TRBV9	-	TRBJ1-1	TGTGCCAGCAGCGTAGGGGGGCAGACTGAAGCTTTCTTT	CASSVGGQTEAFF
-	TRBV6-2/TRBV6-3	many	TRBJ2-7	TGTGCCAGCAGCTACGGGTGGACTGAGGCCTACGAGCAGTACTTC	CASSYGWTEAYEQYF
-	TRBV5-1	many	TRBJ2-7	TGCGCCAGCAGCTTAAGGTTATCCTACGAGCAGTACTTC	CASSLRLSYEQYF
-	TRBV18	many	TRBJ2-1	TGTGCCAGCTCACCTTACAGGGATTACAATGAGCAGTTCTTC	CASSPYRDYNEQFF